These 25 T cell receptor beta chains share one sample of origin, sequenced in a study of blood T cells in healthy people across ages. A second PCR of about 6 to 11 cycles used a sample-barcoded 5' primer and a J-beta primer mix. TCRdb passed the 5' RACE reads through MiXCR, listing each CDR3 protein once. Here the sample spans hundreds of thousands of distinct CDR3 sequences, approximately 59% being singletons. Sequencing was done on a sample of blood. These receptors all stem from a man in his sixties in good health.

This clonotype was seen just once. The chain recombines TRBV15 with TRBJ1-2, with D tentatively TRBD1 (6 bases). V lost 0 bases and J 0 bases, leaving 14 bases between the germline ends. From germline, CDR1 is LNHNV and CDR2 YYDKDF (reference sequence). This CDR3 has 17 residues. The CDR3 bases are TGTGCCACCAGCAGAGATCGTGCAAGGACAGCTAACTATGGCTACACCTTC. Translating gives CATSRDRARTANYGYTF.

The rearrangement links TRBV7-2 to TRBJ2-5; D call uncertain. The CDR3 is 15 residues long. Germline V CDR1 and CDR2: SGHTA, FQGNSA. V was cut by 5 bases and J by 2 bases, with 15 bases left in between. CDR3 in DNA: TGTGCCAGCAGCCTGCAACCGGGCCCGCAAGAGACCCAGTACTTC. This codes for CASSLQPGPQETQYF.

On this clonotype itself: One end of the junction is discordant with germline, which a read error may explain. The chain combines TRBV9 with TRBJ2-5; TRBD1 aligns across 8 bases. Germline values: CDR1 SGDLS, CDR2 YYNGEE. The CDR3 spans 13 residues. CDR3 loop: CASSVTGVETRYF. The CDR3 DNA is TGTGCCAGCAGCGTGACAGGGGTGGAGACCCGGTACTTC.

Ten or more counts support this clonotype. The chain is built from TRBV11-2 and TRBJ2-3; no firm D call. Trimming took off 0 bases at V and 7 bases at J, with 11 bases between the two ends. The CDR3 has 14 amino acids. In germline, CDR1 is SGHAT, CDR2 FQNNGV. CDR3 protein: CASSLERVFNTQYF. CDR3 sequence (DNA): TGTGCCAGCAGCTTAGAAAGGGTATTCAATACGCAGTATTTT.

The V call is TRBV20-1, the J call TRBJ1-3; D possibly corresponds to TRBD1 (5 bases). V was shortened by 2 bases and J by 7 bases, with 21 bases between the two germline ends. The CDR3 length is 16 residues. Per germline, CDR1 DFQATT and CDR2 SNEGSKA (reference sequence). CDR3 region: CSARTPGQETVNTIYF. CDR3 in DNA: TGCAGTGCTAGAACCCCGGGGCAGGAGACTGTGAACACCATATATTTT.

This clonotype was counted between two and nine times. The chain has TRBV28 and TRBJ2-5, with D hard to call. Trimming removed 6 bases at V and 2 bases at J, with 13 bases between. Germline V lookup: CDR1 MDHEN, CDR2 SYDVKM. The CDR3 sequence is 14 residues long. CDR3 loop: CASSPGPLQETQYF. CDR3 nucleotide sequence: TGTGCCAGCAGCCCCGGTCCGCTTCAAGAGACCCAGTACTTC.

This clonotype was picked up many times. The CDR3 loop is CASSLDSSGGPYEQYF. In DNA form, the CDR3 reads TGCGCCAGCAGCTTGGACTCCAGCGGGGGGCCCTACGAGCAGTACTTC. The gene calls are TRBV5-1 and TRBJ2-7; 9 nucleotides align to TRBD2. Germline CDR1 is SGHRS and CDR2 is YFSETQ. V trimming: 0 bases; J trimming: 2 bases; junction bases outside the gene matches: 6. The CDR3 has 16 amino acids.

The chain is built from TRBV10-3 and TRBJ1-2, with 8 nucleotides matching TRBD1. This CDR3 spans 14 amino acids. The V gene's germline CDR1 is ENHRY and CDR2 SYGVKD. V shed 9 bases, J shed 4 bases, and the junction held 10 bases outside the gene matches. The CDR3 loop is CAISLGQGSYGYTF. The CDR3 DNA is TGTGCCATTAGCCTCGGACAGGGATCCTATGGCTACACCTTC.

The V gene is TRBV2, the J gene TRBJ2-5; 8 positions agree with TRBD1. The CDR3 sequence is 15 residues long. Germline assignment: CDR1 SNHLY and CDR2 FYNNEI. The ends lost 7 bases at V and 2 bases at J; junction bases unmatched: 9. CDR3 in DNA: TGTGCCAGCAAGGACAGGGTTGGGGCACAAGAGACCCAGTACTTC. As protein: CASKDRVGAQETQYF.

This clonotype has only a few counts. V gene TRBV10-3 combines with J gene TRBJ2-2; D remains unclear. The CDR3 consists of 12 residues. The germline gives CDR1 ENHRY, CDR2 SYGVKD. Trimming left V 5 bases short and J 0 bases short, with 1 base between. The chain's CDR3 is CAISTNTGELFF. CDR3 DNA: TGTGCCATCAGTACGAACACCGGGGAGCTGTTTTTT.

In nucleotides, the CDR3 is TGTGCCAGCAGCAAAAAGGTCCTAGCGGGGGGCTCTTCAGCGAGGATTAGGGCGGATACGCAGTATTTT. Amino acids: CASSKKVLAGGSSARIRADTQYF. The chain has TRBV21-1 and TRBJ2-3; TRBD2 is the table's D call, not checked against the DNA. TRBV21-1 is termed a pseudogene. The CDR3 runs to 23 residues.

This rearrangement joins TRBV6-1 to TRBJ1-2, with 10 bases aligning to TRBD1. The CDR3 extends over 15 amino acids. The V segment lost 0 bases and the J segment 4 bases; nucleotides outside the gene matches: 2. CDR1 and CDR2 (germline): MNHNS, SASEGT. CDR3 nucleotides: TGTGCCAGCAGTGAAGCGGGGGACAGGGGCTATGGCTACACCTTC. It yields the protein CASSEAGDRGYGYTF.

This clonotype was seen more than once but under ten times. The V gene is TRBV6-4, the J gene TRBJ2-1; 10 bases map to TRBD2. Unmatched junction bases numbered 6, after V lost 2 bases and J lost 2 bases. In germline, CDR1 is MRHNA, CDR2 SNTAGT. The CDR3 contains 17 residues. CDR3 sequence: CASSDVASGGTYNEQFF. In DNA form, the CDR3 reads TGTGCCAGCAGTGACGTCGCTAGCGGGGGTACCTACAATGAGCAGTTCTTC.

This CDR3 reads CASNVGLSAETQYF. The CDR3 region has the DNA TGTGCCAGCAATGTGGGACTCTCGGCCGAGACCCAGTACTTC. The chain links TRBV2 to TRBJ2-4; D might be TRBD2 (6 bases). The J call may be mistaken, given a closer DNA end match to TRBJ2-5. Germline loops: CDR1 SNHLY, CDR2 FYNNEI. The CDR3 contains 14 residues.

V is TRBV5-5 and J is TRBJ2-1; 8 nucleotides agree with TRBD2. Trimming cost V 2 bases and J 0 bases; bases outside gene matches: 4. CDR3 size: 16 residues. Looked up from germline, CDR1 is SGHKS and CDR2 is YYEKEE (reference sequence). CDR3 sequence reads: CASSFGSGTSYNEQFF. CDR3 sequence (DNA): TGTGCCAGCAGCTTCGGTAGCGGGACCTCCTACAATGAGCAGTTCTTC. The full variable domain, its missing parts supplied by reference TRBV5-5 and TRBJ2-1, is DAGVTQSPTHLIKTRGQQVTLRCSPISGHKSVSWYQQVLGQGPQFIFQYYEKEERGRGNFPDRFSARQFPNYSSELNVNALLLGDSALYLCASSFGSGTSYNEQFFGPGTRLTVL.

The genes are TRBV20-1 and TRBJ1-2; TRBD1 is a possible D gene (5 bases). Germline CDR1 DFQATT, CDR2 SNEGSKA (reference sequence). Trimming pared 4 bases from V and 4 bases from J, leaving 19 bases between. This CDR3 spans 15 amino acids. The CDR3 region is CSATPLGGFIYGYTF. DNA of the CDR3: TGCAGTGCTACCCCGCTTGGGGGGTTCATCTATGGCTACACCTTC.

CDR3 sequence (DNA): TGTGCCAGCAGCCAAGGGCAGACCGGGGAGCTGTTTTTT. This translates into CASSQGQTGELFF. The rearrangement uses TRBV2 and TRBJ2-2; no clear D. The CDR3 has 13 residues. CDR1 is SNHLY, CDR2 FYNNEI, per germline. Trimming took 6 bases from V and 5 from J, leaving 10 bases between them.

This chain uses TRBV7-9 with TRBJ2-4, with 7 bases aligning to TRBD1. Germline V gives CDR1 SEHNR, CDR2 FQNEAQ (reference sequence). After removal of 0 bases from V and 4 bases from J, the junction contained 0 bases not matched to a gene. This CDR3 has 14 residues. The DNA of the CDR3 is TGTGCCAGCAGCTTAGCGGGACAGAAAAACATTCAGTACTTC. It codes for CASSLAGQKNIQYF.

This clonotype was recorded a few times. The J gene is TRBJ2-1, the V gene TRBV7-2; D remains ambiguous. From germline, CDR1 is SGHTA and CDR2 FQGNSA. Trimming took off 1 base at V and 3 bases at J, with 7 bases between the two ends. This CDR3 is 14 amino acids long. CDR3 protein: CASSLVGLYNEQFF. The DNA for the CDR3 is TGTGCCAGCAGCTTAGTGGGCCTCTACAATGAGCAGTTCTTC.

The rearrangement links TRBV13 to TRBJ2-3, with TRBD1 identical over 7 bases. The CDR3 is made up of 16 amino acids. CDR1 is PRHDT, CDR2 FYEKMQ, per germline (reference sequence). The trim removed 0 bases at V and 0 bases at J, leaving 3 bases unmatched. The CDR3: CASSLGTGRSTDTQYF. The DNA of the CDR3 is TGTGCCAGCAGCTTAGGGACAGGGCGGAGCACAGATACGCAGTATTTT.

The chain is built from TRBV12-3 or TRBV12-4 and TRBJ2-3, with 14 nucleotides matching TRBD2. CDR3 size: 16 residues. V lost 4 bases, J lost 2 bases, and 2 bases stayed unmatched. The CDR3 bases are TGTGCCAGCAGTTCGGGACTAGCGGGGGCCACAGATACGCAGTATTTT. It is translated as CASSSGLAGATDTQYF.

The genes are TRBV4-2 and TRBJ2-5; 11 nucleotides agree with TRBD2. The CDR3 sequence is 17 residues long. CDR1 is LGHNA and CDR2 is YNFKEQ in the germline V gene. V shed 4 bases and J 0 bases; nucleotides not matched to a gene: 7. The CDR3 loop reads CASSPRLAGLYQETQYF. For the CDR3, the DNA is TGTGCCAGCAGCCCTAGACTAGCGGGGCTGTACCAAGAGACCCAGTACTTC.

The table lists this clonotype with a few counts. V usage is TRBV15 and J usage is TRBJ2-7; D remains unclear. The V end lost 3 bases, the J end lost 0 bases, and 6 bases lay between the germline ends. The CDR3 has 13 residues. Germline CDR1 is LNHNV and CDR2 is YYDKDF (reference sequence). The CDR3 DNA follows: TGTGCCACCAGCAGGGACCCCTCCTACGAGCAGTACTTC. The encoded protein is CATSRDPSYEQYF.

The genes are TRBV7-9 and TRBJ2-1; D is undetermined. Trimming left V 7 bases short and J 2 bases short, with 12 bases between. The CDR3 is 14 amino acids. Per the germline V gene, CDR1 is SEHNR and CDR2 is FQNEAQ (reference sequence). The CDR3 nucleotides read TGTGCCAGCAAGCCGGGCGGTCCCTACAATGAGCAGTTCTTC. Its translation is CASKPGGPYNEQFF.

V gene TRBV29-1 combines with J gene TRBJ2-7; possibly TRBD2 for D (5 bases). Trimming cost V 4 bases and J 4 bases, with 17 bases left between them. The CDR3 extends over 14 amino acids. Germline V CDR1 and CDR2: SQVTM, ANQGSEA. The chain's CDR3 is CSVAGIETRYEQYF. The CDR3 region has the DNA TGCAGCGTTGCGGGGATAGAAACGAGGTACGAGCAGTACTTC.